The present T cell receptor beta chain was sequenced within a study of PD-1 blockade in classical Hodgkin lymphoma. Study results and caveats: Prior to therapy, complete responders displayed diversity much like that of newly diagnosed patients. While CD8+ TCR diversity did not rise significantly by C4D1, CD4+ TCR diversity did. Repertoire differences have undefined causes, possibly disease activity or prior therapy.

A word on this clone: Its antigen is still unknown.

The protocol was immunoSEQ multiplex PCR, while the TCRdb copy is restricted to in-frame clones and leaves out a portion. Of tens of thousands of clones in the sample, almost 90% were seen once. Germline V gene data show CDR1 as SGDLS and CDR2 as YYNGEE. Trimming took 2 bases from V and 6 from J; bases not matched to a gene: 0. CDR3 length: 13 residues. With no exception, relapse followed autologous stem cell transplantation in all patients, and brentuximab vedotin exposure varied. This specimen was peripheral blood mononuclear cells (PBMCs), taken at baseline. The clonotype comes from a human donor with classical Hodgkin lymphoma. The rearrangement joins TRBV9 to TRBJ2-1, with TRBD2 identical over 9 bases. CDR3 protein: CASSVSGGNEQFF. CDR3 sequence (DNA): TGTGCCAGCAGCGTTAGCGGGGGCAATGAGCAGTTCTTC.